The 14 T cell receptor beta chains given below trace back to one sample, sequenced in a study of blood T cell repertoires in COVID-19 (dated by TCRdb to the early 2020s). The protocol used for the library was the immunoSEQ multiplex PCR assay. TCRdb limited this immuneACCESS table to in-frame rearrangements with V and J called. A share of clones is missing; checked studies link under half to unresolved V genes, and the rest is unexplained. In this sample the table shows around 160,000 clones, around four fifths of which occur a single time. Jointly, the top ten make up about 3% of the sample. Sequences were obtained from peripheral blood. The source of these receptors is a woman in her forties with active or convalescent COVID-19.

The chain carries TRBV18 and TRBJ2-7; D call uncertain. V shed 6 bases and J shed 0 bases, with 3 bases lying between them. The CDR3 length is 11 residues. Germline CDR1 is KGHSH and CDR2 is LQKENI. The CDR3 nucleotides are TGTGCCAGCTCCCTCTCCTACGAGCAGTACTTC. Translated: CASSLSYEQYF. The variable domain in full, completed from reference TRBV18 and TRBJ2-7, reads NAGVMQNPRHLVRRRGQEARLRCSPMKGHSHVYWYRQLPEEGLKFMVYLQKENIIDESGMPKERFSAEFPKEGPSILRIQQVVRGDSAAYFCASSLSYEQYFGPGTRLTVT.

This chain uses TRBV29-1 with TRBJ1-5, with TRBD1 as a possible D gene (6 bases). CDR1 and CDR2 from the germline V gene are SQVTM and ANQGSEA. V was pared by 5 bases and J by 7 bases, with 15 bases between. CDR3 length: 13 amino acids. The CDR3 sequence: CSVQDSNSQPQHF. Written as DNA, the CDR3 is TGCAGCGTTCAGGACAGCAATAGCCAGCCCCAGCATTTT.

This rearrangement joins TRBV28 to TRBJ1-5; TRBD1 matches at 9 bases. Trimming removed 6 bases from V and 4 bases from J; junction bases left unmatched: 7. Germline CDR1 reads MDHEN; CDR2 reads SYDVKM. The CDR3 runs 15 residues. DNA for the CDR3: TGTGCCAGCAGAAGCGAAGGACAGGGGAATCAGCCCCAGCATTTT. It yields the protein CASRSEGQGNQPQHF.

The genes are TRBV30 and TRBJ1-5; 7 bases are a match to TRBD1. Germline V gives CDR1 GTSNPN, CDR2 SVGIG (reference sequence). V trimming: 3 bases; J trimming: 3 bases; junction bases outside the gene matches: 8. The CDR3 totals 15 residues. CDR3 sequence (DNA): TGTGCCTGGAGCGAGGGACAGTCAGTCAATCAGCCCCAGCATTTT. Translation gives CAWSEGQSVNQPQHF.

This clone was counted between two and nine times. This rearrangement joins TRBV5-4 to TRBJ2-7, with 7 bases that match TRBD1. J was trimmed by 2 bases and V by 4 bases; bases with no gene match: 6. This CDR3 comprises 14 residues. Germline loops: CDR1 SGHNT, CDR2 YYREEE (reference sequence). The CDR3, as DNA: TGTGCCAGCAGCCTGAGGGGGCCCCCCTACGAGCAGTACTTC. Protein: CASSLRGPPYEQYF.

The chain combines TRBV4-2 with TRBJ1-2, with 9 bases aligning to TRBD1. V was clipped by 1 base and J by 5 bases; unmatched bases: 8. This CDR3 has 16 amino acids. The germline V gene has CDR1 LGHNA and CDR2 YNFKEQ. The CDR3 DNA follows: TGTGCCAGCAGCCAAGGAAGAACCGGGACAGGGTATGGCTACACCTTC. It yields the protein CASSQGRTGTGYGYTF.

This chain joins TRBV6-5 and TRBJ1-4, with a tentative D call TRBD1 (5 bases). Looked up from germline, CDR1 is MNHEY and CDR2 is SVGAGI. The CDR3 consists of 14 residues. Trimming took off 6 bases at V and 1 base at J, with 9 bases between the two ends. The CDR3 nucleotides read TGTGCCAGCAGGCCCAGGGTAACTAATGAAAAACTGTTTTTT. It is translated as CASRPRVTNEKLFF.

This CDR3 is CASSWTTQGANVLTF. CDR3 bases: TGTGCCAGCAGTTGGACAACCCAGGGGGCCAACGTCCTGACTTTC. The chain is built from TRBV28 and TRBJ2-6, with D possibly matching TRBD1 (5 bases). The germline CDR1 and CDR2 sequences are MDHEN and SYDVKM. The CDR3 extends over 15 amino acids. V was trimmed by 4 bases and J by 4 bases, leaving 11 bases between them.

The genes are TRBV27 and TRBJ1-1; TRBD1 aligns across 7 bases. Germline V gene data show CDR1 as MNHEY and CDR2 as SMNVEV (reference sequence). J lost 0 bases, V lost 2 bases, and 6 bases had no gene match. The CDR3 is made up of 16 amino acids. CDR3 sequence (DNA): TGTGCCAGCAGTTTAGTACAGGGGACCCTGAACACTGAAGCTTTCTTT. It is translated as CASSLVQGTLNTEAFF.

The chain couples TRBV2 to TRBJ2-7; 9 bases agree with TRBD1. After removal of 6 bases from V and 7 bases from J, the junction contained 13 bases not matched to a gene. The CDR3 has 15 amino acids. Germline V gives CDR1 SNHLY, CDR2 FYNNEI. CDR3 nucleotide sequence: TGTGCCAGCAGCCAGGGACAGGGATCGGTCTGGGAGCAGTACTTC. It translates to CASSQGQGSVWEQYF.

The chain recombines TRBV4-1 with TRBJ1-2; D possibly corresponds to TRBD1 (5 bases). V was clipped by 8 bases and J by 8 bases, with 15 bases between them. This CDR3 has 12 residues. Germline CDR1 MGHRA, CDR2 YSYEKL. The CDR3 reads CASGGALGGYTF. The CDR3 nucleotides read TGCGCCAGCGGAGGGGCGCTGGGAGGCTACACCTTC.

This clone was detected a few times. The CDR3 loop reads CASRDRERQPQHF. In nucleotides, the CDR3 is TGTGCCAGCAGGGACAGGGAAAGGCAGCCCCAGCATTTT. The chain recombines TRBV2 with TRBJ1-5, with TRBD1 matching over 8 bases. The germline V gene has CDR1 SNHLY and CDR2 FYNNEI. The CDR3 is made up of 13 amino acids. J was trimmed by 7 bases and V by 6 bases; bases with no gene match: 5.

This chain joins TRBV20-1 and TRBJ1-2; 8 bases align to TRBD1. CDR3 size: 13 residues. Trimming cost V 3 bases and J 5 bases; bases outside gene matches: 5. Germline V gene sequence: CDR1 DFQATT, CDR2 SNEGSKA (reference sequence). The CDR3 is CSASRTGSYGYTF. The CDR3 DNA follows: TGCAGTGCTAGTCGGACAGGGTCATATGGCTACACCTTC.

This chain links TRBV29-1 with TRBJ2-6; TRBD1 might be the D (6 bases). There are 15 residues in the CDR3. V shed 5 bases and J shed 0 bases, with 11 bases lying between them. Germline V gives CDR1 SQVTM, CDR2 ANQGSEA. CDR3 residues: CSVQGTASGANVLTF. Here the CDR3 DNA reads TGCAGCGTTCAGGGGACCGCCTCTGGGGCCAACGTCCTGACTTTC.